The next 14 T cell receptor beta chains were all read from a single sample in a study of cytomegalovirus exposure and HLA in healthy donors (TCRdb year 2017). Libraries were made using the immunoSEQ multiplex PCR assay. The multiplex PCR relied on a mix of 60 forward primers for TCR Vbeta segments and 13 reverse primers for TCR Jbeta segments. TCRdb took this table from immuneACCESS and kept in-frame rearrangements with V and J called. Such tables lack part of the clones; where checked against another copy, unresolved V genes explain under half of the gap, and the rest is unexplained. Within this sample are some 200,000 clones, with around three quarters of them counted one time only. Roughly 1.9% of the sample lies in the top ten. The specimen sequenced was PBMCs. The receptors shown here come from a woman in her thirties in good health and CMV-seronegative.

The genes are TRBV2 and TRBJ2-7, with D perhaps TRBD2 (6 bases). There are 13 residues in the CDR3. Trimming left V 6 bases short and J 0 bases short, with 9 bases between. In germline, CDR1 is SNHLY, CDR2 FYNNEI. The CDR3 region has the DNA TGTGCCAGCAGACCGGGACTCTCCTACGAGCAGTACTTC. Amino acid sequence: CASRPGLSYEQYF.

The chain carries TRBV6-5 and TRBJ1-3; TRBD1 is a possible D gene (5 bases). Trimming pared 5 bases from V and 2 bases from J, leaving 13 bases between. The germline V gene encodes CDR1 MNHEY and CDR2 SVGAGI. This CDR3 spans 15 amino acids. This CDR3 is CASSTFWGPGNTIYF. The DNA of the CDR3 is TGTGCCAGCAGTACTTTCTGGGGCCCTGGAAACACCATATATTTT.

V is TRBV27 and J is TRBJ1-6; 10 nucleotides align to TRBD1. The CDR3 runs 15 residues. Germline V gene data show CDR1 as MNHEY and CDR2 as SMNVEV (reference sequence). V shed 3 bases and J 6 bases; nucleotides not matched to a gene: 2. The CDR3 DNA sequence: TGTGCCAGCAGTTTCGGGGACAGGGGTAATTCACCCCTCCACTTT. Its translation: CASSFGDRGNSPLHF.

V and J are TRBV7-2 and TRBJ2-3, with TRBD2 identical over 7 bases. Germline V lookup: CDR1 SGHTA, CDR2 FQGNSA. The CDR3 totals 16 residues. Unmatched junction bases numbered 6, after V lost 0 bases and J lost 3 bases. The CDR3 coding sequence is TGTGCCAGCAGCTTAGCGAGCGGGATTCGAACAGATACGCAGTATTTT. Residues: CASSLASGIRTDTQYF.

V usage is TRBV6-1 and J usage is TRBJ2-4, with 11 bases aligning to TRBD2. Germline V gene data show CDR1 as MNHNS and CDR2 as SASEGT. The CDR3 is made up of 17 amino acids. Trimming cost V 4 bases and J 0 bases; bases outside gene matches: 5. As DNA, the CDR3 is TGTGCCAGCAGTGGACTAGCGGGAACTCTAGCCAAAAACATTCAGTACTTC. It yields the protein CASSGLAGTLAKNIQYF.

This clone occurred once. The gene calls are TRBV1 and TRBJ2-1; the table's D gene call, TRBD2, was not cross checked with the DNA. TRBV1 is a known pseudogene. This CDR3 is built from 16 residues. CDR3 in DNA: TGCACCAGCAGCCAAGATAGCGGGAGCTCCTACAATGAGCAGTTCTTC. It is translated as CTSSQDSGSSYNEQFF.

Many counts were recorded for this clone. This sequence joins TRBV5-4 and TRBJ1-2; 8 nucleotides align to TRBD1. V shed 4 bases and J 6 bases; nucleotides not matched to a gene: 11. Looked up from germline, CDR1 is SGHNT and CDR2 is YYREEE (reference sequence). The CDR3 has 15 residues. The CDR3 loop is CASSPAQDRGHGYTF. The CDR3 DNA sequence: TGTGCCAGCAGCCCCGCCCAAGACAGGGGCCATGGCTACACCTTC.

The V gene is TRBV5-4, the J gene TRBJ2-7, with a tentative D call TRBD2 (6 bases). This CDR3 region has 14 residues. Trimming pared 5 bases from V and 5 bases from J, leaving 17 bases between. Germline V gives CDR1 SGHNT, CDR2 YYREEE (reference sequence). CDR3 in DNA: TGTGCCAGCAGACCCTCTAGCGACCCTCACGAGCAGTACTTC. Its translation is CASRPSSDPHEQYF.

V gene TRBV19 combines with J gene TRBJ2-4; D is perhaps TRBD1 (5 bases). The V gene's germline CDR1 is LNHDA and CDR2 SQIVND (reference sequence). The V gene lost 2 bases and the J gene lost 2 bases, with 16 bases spanning the gap. This CDR3 is 17 amino acids long. Here the CDR3 reads CASSIRGPLGSKNIQYF. The CDR3 nucleotides read TGTGCCAGTAGTATAAGGGGCCCTCTGGGGTCCAAAAACATTCAGTACTTC.

The gene calls are TRBV7-8 and TRBJ1-1; D gene unclear. The CDR3 has 13 amino acids. The V gene's germline CDR1 is SGHVS and CDR2 FQNEAQ. Trimming removed 4 bases at V and 6 bases at J, with 12 bases between. The CDR3 spells CASSSGGFPEAFF. The CDR3 DNA reads as TGTGCCAGCAGCTCAGGAGGGTTTCCTGAAGCTTTCTTT. Filled out from reference TRBV7-8 and TRBJ1-1, the complete variable domain reads GAGVSQSPRYKVAKRGQDVALRCDPISGHVSLFWYQQALGQGPEFLTYFQNEAQLDKSGLPSDRFFAERPEGSVSTLKIQRTQQEDSAVYLCASSSGGFPEAFFGQGTRLTVV.

This chain links TRBV7-9 with TRBJ1-2; weak D call: TRBD1 (6 bases). The CDR3 length is 12 residues. CDR1 is SEHNR, CDR2 FQNEAQ, per germline (reference sequence). Trimming shortened V by 8 bases and J by 3 bases, and 10 bases separated the two germline ends. Here the CDR3 reads CASHRVDYGYTF. In DNA form, the CDR3 reads TGTGCCAGCCACAGGGTAGACTATGGCTACACCTTC.

J is TRBJ1-2 and V is TRBV15; tentative D call: TRBD1 (6 bases). Germline CDR1 LNHNV, CDR2 YYDKDF (reference sequence). The CDR3 totals 15 residues. V lost 4 bases and J 8 bases, leaving 20 bases between the germline ends. The CDR3 spells CATSISPWDKRGYTF. Here the CDR3 DNA reads TGTGCCACCAGCATCTCCCCTTGGGACAAGAGGGGCTACACCTTC.

This clone came up a few times. The chain carries TRBV4-1 and TRBJ1-3; weak D call: TRBD1 (6 bases). Germline CDR1 and CDR2: MGHRA and YSYEKL. The CDR3 sequence is 15 residues long. Trimming stripped 1 base from V and 4 bases from J, with 11 bases between. CDR3 in DNA: TGCGCCAGCAGCCAAGGATCAGGGACAGGAAACACCATATATTTT. Translation: CASSQGSGTGNTIYF.

The chain recombines TRBV6-5 with TRBJ2-1; 14 bases line up with TRBD2. CDR3 length equals 14 residues. V shed 5 bases and J 9 bases; nucleotides not matched to a gene: 3. Germline assignment: CDR1 MNHEY and CDR2 SVGAGI. The CDR3 protein is CASSGGLAGAEQFF. In nucleotides, the CDR3 is TGTGCCAGCAGTGGGGGACTAGCGGGAGCTGAGCAGTTCTTC.